These 13 T cell receptor beta chains originate from one sample sequenced in a study of blood T cell repertoires in COVID-19. The data were produced by immunoSEQ multiplex PCR, yet TCRdb's version contains in-frame clones alone and is incomplete. Altogether 83,000 or so clones are present, roughly 78% being singletons, with the ten largest covering 21%. Material for sequencing was peripheral blood. Receptors were obtained from a human donor in a cohort sampled during active COVID-19.

This clone was counted once. The chain links TRBV6-6 to TRBJ1-6, with D unresolved. The CDR3 is 14 residues long. Germline assignment: CDR1 MNHNY and CDR2 SVGAGI (reference sequence). V lost 3 bases and J 6 bases, leaving 9 bases between the germline ends. CDR3 sequence: CASSYGQTNSPLHF. The CDR3 DNA reads TGTGCCAGCAGTTATGGCCAAACTAATTCACCCCTCCACTTT.

In this sample, this clone turned up once. This chain links TRBV28 with TRBJ1-3; no clear D. The germline V gene encodes CDR1 MDHEN and CDR2 SYDVKM. The CDR3 covers 15 residues. Trimming left V 7 bases short and J 4 bases short, with 17 bases between. For the CDR3, the DNA is TGTGCCAGCACCCAACGGAGTCCCCTCGGAAACACCATATATTTT. Residues: CASTQRSPLGNTIYF.

The chain is built from TRBV18 and TRBJ1-2, with 8 bases identical to TRBD1. Germline CDR1 and CDR2: KGHSH and LQKENI. The CDR3 loop spans 12 amino acids. With 5 bases clipped from V and 13 bases from J, the junction kept 9 bases outside the gene matches. CDR3 amino acids: CASSTSTGEATF. The DNA for the CDR3 is TGTGCCAGCTCAACATCGACAGGGGAGGCCACCTTC.

With regard to this clone: The junction differs from germline at one of its ends, possibly a read error. Distinct nucleotide sequences in the sample also encode this CDR3. The chain uses TRBV4-1 and TRBJ1-2, with 8 nucleotides matching TRBD1. The germline V gene encodes CDR1 MGHRA and CDR2 YSYEKL. The CDR3 is made up of 15 amino acids. The DNA for the CDR3 is TGCGCCAGCAGTAGGGGGACAGGAGCTAACTATGGCTACACCTTT. The encoded protein is CASSRGTGANYGYTF.

Only a few counts were recorded for this clone. The chain joins TRBV18 to TRBJ2-7; possibly TRBD1 for D (6 bases). V gave up 5 bases and J gave up 2 bases, with 13 bases separating them. The CDR3 spans 14 residues. Germline V gene lookup returns CDR1 KGHSH and CDR2 LQKENI. CDR3 residues: CASSSRDTTYEQYF. CDR3 sequence (DNA): TGTGCCAGCTCATCCCGGGACACCACCTACGAGCAGTACTTC. The full variable domain, rest sourced from reference TRBV18 and TRBJ2-7, is NAGVMQNPRHLVRRRGQEARLRCSPMKGHSHVYWYRQLPEEGLKFMVYLQKENIIDESGMPKERFSAEFPKEGPSILRIQQVVRGDSAAYFCASSSRDTTYEQYFGPGTRLTVT.

The rearrangement joins TRBV18 to TRBJ1-5; D remains ambiguous. The CDR3 has 13 amino acids. The V gene lost 4 bases and the J gene lost 2 bases, with 6 bases spanning the gap. Germline CDR1 reads KGHSH; CDR2 reads LQKENI. For the CDR3, the DNA is TGTGCCAGCTCACGAGGTCGCAATCAGCCCCAGCATTTT. Translation: CASSRGRNQPQHF.

The chain has TRBV9 and TRBJ1-2; no clear D. The CDR3 loop spans 15 amino acids. V lost 4 bases, J lost 2 bases, and 15 bases lay in between. Germline CDR1 reads SGDLS; CDR2 reads YYNGEE. The CDR3 nucleotides are TGTGCCAGCAGCCCCGCGGGCAGTTTAAACTATGGCTACACCTTC. Protein sequence: CASSPAGSLNYGYTF. Supplemented by reference TRBV9 and TRBJ1-2, the full variable domain reads DSGVTQTPKHLITATGQRVTLRCSPRSGDLSVYWYQQSLDQGLQFLIQYYNGEERAKGNILERFSAQQFPDLHSELNLSSLELGDSALYFCASSPAGSLNYGYTFGSGTRLTVV.

This clone was seen a single time. This chain uses TRBV18 with TRBJ1-2; 7 bases are shared with TRBD1. The germline V gene encodes CDR1 KGHSH and CDR2 LQKENI. This CDR3 comprises 15 residues. Trimming cost V 3 bases and J 5 bases; bases outside gene matches: 9. The CDR3 region is CASSPRQGLGYGYTF. The CDR3 coding sequence is TGTGCCAGCTCACCGCGACAGGGATTAGGGTATGGCTACACCTTC. Full variable domain (rest looked up from reference TRBV18 and TRBJ1-2): NAGVMQNPRHLVRRRGQEARLRCSPMKGHSHVYWYRQLPEEGLKFMVYLQKENIIDESGMPKERFSAEFPKEGPSILRIQQVVRGDSAAYFCASSPRQGLGYGYTFGSGTRLTVV.

V gene TRBV5-4 combines with J gene TRBJ2-5, with TRBD1 matching 11 bases. The CDR3 sequence is 18 residues long. CDR1 and CDR2 from the germline V gene are SGHNT and YYREEE (reference sequence). J lost 2 bases, V lost 2 bases, and 11 bases had no gene match. DNA for the CDR3: TGTGCCAGCAGCTTCCGGGACAGGGGGATTGGGGGACAAGAGACCCAGTACTTC. Residues: CASSFRDRGIGGQETQYF.

The J gene is TRBJ2-4, the V gene TRBV5-1, with 9 nucleotides matching TRBD1. This CDR3 comprises 15 residues. The germline V gene encodes CDR1 SGHRS and CDR2 YFSETQ. V dropped 4 bases and J dropped 3; count of bases not matched to a gene: 5. The DNA for the CDR3 is TGCGCCAGCAGCCGGACAGGGGAGGGCAAAAACATTCAGTACTTC. As protein: CASSRTGEGKNIQYF.

Regarding this clone: Other DNA sequences in this sample translate to the same CDR3. The chain recombines TRBV6-5 with TRBJ1-1, with a tentative D call TRBD1 (5 bases). V shed 6 bases and J shed 4 bases, with 12 bases lying between them. CDR3 size: 13 residues. From germline, CDR1 is MNHEY and CDR2 SVGAGI. The CDR3 region has the DNA TGTGCCAGCAGCCCCGGGGGGGGCACTGAAGCTTTCTTT. This sequence encodes CASSPGGGTEAFF.

This sequence joins TRBV19 and TRBJ2-7, with D possibly being TRBD1 (6 bases). The germline gives CDR1 LNHDA, CDR2 SQIVND (reference sequence). This CDR3 comprises 14 residues. The V and J ends lost 7 bases and 0 bases respectively, with 13 bases between them. In nucleotides, the CDR3 is TGTGCCAGTACCCAGACAGGATCCTCCTACGAGCAGTACTTC. Residues: CASTQTGSSYEQYF.

V usage is TRBV19 and J usage is TRBJ2-1, with TRBD2 identical over 12 bases. The ends lost 7 bases at V and 10 bases at J; junction bases unmatched: 11. The germline V gene encodes CDR1 LNHDA and CDR2 SQIVND (reference sequence). This CDR3 spans 15 amino acids. The CDR3 coding sequence is TGTGCCAGTAATCCGACTAGCGGGGGAATGGAGGAGCAGTTCTTC. Its protein is CASNPTSGGMEEQFF.